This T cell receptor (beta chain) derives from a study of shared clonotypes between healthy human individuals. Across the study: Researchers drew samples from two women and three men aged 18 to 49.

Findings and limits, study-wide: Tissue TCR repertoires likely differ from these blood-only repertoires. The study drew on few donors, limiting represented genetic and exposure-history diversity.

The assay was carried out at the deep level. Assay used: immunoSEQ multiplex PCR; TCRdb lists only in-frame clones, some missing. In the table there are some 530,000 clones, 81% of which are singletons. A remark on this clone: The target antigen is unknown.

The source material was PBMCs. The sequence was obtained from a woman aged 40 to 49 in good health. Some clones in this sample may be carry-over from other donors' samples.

The CDR3: CAREKGETQYF. CDR3 DNA: TGTGCCAGGGAGAAGGGGGAGACCCAGTACTTC. The rearrangement links TRBV27 to TRBJ2-5; maybe TRBD1 (5 bases). CDR1 is MNHEY and CDR2 is SMNVEV in the germline V gene (reference sequence). The CDR3 totals 11 residues. The V end was cut by 9 bases, the J end by 5 bases, with 10 bases between.